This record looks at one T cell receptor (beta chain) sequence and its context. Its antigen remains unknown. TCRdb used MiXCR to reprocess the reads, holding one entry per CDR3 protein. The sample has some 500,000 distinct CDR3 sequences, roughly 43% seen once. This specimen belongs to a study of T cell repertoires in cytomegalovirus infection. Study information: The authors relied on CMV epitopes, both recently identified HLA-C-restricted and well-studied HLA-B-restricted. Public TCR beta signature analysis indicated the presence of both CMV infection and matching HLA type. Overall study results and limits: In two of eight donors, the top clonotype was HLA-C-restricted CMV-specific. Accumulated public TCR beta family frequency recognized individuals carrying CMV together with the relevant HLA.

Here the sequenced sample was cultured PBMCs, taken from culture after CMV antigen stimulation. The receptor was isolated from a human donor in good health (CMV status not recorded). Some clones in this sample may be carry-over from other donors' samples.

The CDR3 protein is CASSYKGGLYQPQHF. The CDR3 nucleotides are TGTGCCAGCAGTTATAAGGGGGGTTTATATCAGCCCCAGCATTTT. This chain uses TRBV6-6 with TRBJ1-5; tentative D call: TRBD1 (6 bases). The CDR3 is 15 residues long. Looked up from germline, CDR1 is MNHNY and CDR2 is SVGAGI (reference sequence). V lost 3 bases, J lost 5 bases, and 14 bases lay in between.